This T cell receptor (beta chain) stems from a study of blood T cells in healthy people across ages. The V gene's germline CDR1 is SGDLS and CDR2 YYNGEE. This CDR3 is built from 13 residues. V dropped 3 bases and J dropped 5 bases, with 10 bases sitting between them. The second PCR ran about 6 to 12 cycles with a sample-barcoded 5' primer and J-beta primers. TCRdb reanalysed the 5' RACE reads using MiXCR and keeps one entry per CDR3 protein. The table shows 1.4 million or so distinct CDR3 sequences, with approximately 43% occurring only once. This chain uses TRBV9 with TRBJ2-3; D remains ambiguous. The clonotype was recovered from a woman between 18 and 29 years old in good health. Specimen: blood. The CDR3 sequence: CASSASYGDTQYF. For the CDR3, the DNA is TGTGCCAGCAGCGCAAGCTACGGAGATACGCAGTATTTT.